What follows are 24 T cell receptor beta chains derived from one specimen sequenced in a study of beta chain features in type 1 diabetes. Every isolated RNA sample was fully reverse transcribed, so sequencing captured expressed TCRB transcripts. Sequenced by immunoSEQ multiplex PCR; TCRdb stores in-frame clones only, minus some. This sample has about 270,000 clones, with roughly 15% found just once. Material: naive CD4+ T cells from blood. These receptors came from a woman aged 40 to 50 in good health.

The chain recombines TRBV7-2 with TRBJ1-6; no definite D call. CDR1 and CDR2 from the germline V gene are SGHTA and FQGNSA. V was cut by 2 bases and J by 9 bases, with 17 bases left in between. The CDR3 is 16 amino acids. CDR3 sequence: CASSLRAAGPGSPLHF. Written as DNA, the CDR3 is TGTGCCAGCAGCTTACGCGCGGCGGGTCCGGGTTCACCCCTCCACTTT.

The V and J genes are TRBV7-9 and TRBJ2-7; 7 positions agree with TRBD1. The CDR3 runs 16 residues. The V gene's germline CDR1 is SEHNR and CDR2 FQNEAQ (reference sequence). The junction had 12 bases not matched to a gene; V was cut back by 5 bases and J by 2 bases. The CDR3 region is CASSLTAGTETYEQYF. The CDR3 DNA reads as TGTGCCAGCAGCCTCACTGCCGGGACAGAAACCTACGAGCAGTACTTC. Full variable domain (rest looked up from reference TRBV7-9 and TRBJ2-7): DTGVSQNPRHKITKRGQNVTFRCDPISEHNRLYWYRQTLGQGPEFLTYFQNEAQLEKSRLLSDRFSAERPKGSFSTLEIQRTEQGDSAMYLCASSLTAGTETYEQYFGPGTRLTVT.

The V and J genes are TRBV27 and TRBJ1-1; TRBD1 matches at 7 bases. The CDR3 is 16 amino acids. Germline values: CDR1 MNHEY, CDR2 SMNVEV (reference sequence). Losses at the gene ends were 4 bases for V and 5 bases for J; bases not matched to a gene: 13. CDR3 sequence (DNA): TGTGCCAGCAGTTCACCCCTTCGACAGGGACGGACTGAAGCTTTCTTT. Residues: CASSSPLRQGRTEAFF.

The table lists this clone with a few counts. The chain employs TRBV18 and TRBJ2-7; 7 positions agree with TRBD1. The germline CDR1 and CDR2 sequences are KGHSH and LQKENI. The CDR3 contains 12 residues. After removal of 8 bases from V and 3 bases from J, the junction contained 4 bases not matched to a gene. This chain's CDR3 is CASRQGNYEQYF. The CDR3 DNA reads as TGTGCCAGCCGACAGGGTAACTACGAGCAGTACTTC. Full variable domain (outside the CDR3, taken from reference TRBV18 and TRBJ2-7): NAGVMQNPRHLVRRRGQEARLRCSPMKGHSHVYWYRQLPEEGLKFMVYLQKENIIDESGMPKERFSAEFPKEGPSILRIQQVVRGDSAAYFCASRQGNYEQYFGPGTRLTVT.

This clone was observed a few times. The chain recombines TRBV29-1 with TRBJ1-2; 8 bases fit TRBD1. Germline trimming cut 4 bases from V and 8 bases from J; bases unmatched to any gene: 15. The germline CDR1 and CDR2 sequences are SQVTM and ANQGSEA. CDR3 size: 15 residues. CDR3 sequence reads: CSVGPNRGAWGGYTF. In DNA form, the CDR3 reads TGCAGCGTTGGGCCTAACAGGGGGGCCTGGGGAGGCTACACCTTC.

This sequence joins TRBV9 and TRBJ2-3, with no clear D. Germline assignment: CDR1 SGDLS and CDR2 YYNGEE. The CDR3 extends over 15 amino acids. V was cut by 0 bases and J by 1 base, with 9 bases left in between. In DNA form, the CDR3 reads TGTGCCAGCAGCGTAGAACTCTTAGGCACAGATACGCAGTATTTT. Encoded protein: CASSVELLGTDTQYF. The full variable domain, rest sourced from reference TRBV9 and TRBJ2-3, is DSGVTQTPKHLITATGQRVTLRCSPRSGDLSVYWYQQSLDQGLQFLIQYYNGEERAKGNILERFSAQQFPDLHSELNLSSLELGDSALYFCASSVELLGTDTQYFGPGTRLTVL.

This clone was seen a handful of times. This rearrangement joins TRBV2 to TRBJ2-2; the D is unclear. CDR3 length: 13 amino acids. The germline gives CDR1 SNHLY, CDR2 FYNNEI. The V end was cut by 3 bases, the J end by 5 bases, with 7 bases between. The CDR3 reads CASSEEYTGELFF. The CDR3 DNA follows: TGTGCCAGCAGTGAGGAGTATACCGGGGAGCTGTTTTTT.

V is TRBV5-4 and J is TRBJ1-1; D gene uncertain. There are 13 residues in the CDR3. The germline gives CDR1 SGHNT, CDR2 YYREEE (reference sequence). V lost 0 bases and J lost 8, with 11 bases in between. Here the CDR3 reads CASSLVGRREAFF. The CDR3 region has the DNA TGTGCCAGCAGCTTGGTGGGCAGGAGGGAAGCTTTCTTT.

This clone was seen a few times. The chain has TRBV9 and TRBJ1-2; D is ambiguous. CDR3 length: 12 residues. Trimming cost V 1 base and J 8 bases, with 9 bases left between them. CDR1 is SGDLS, CDR2 YYNGEE, per germline. CDR3 residues: CASSVPERGYTF. Written as DNA, the CDR3 is TGTGCCAGCAGCGTACCCGAGCGGGGCTACACCTTC.

In this sample, this clone turned up a few times. The chain recombines TRBV7-2 with TRBJ2-1; 11 nucleotides match TRBD2. CDR1 and CDR2 (germline): SGHTA, FQGNSA. The CDR3 runs 15 residues. The junction had 4 bases not matched to a gene; V was cut back by 5 bases and J by 4 bases. The CDR3 coding sequence is TGTGCCAGCAGCCCCGGGACTAGCGGTTACAATGAGCAGTTCTTC. Its protein is CASSPGTSGYNEQFF.

This clone was detected only a few times. The chain has TRBV6-5 and TRBJ1-2, with D possibly matching TRBD1 (6 bases). Trimming took off 2 bases at V and 4 bases at J, with 14 bases between the two ends. Germline-derived CDR1 and CDR2 are MNHEY and SVGAGI. The length of the CDR3 is 15 residues. The CDR3 DNA reads TGTGCCAGCAGTTACCTCGATGGACAGCGCTATGGCTACACCTTC. This gives the protein CASSYLDGQRYGYTF.

This clone was counted between two and nine times. CDR3 region: CASRPDRGPYGYTF. CDR3 DNA: TGTGCCAGCAGACCCGACAGGGGCCCCTATGGCTACACCTTC. The chain recombines TRBV6-4 with TRBJ1-2; 8 nucleotides agree with TRBD1. The CDR3 covers 14 residues. The V gene's germline CDR1 is MRHNA and CDR2 SNTAGT. Losses at the gene ends were 6 bases for V and 4 bases for J; bases not matched to a gene: 7.

The V call is TRBV2, the J call TRBJ1-1; 7 nucleotides agree with TRBD1. The CDR3 is 12 amino acids. Germline V gene data show CDR1 as SNHLY and CDR2 as FYNNEI. Unmatched junction bases numbered 9, after V lost 7 bases and J lost 10 bases. The CDR3 DNA is TGTGCCAGCACTGCGGACAGGAGAGGAGCTTTCTTT. This encodes CASTADRRGAFF.

V gene TRBV2 combines with J gene TRBJ2-7; perhaps TRBD2 as D (5 bases). V lost 1 base and J 2 bases, leaving 12 bases between the germline ends. CDR3 length: 15 amino acids. From germline, CDR1 is SNHLY and CDR2 FYNNEI. CDR3: CASSEGETFTYEQYF. For the CDR3, the DNA is TGTGCCAGCAGTGAAGGGGAGACTTTCACCTACGAGCAGTACTTC.

This clone appeared many times. The chain joins TRBV29-1 to TRBJ2-1, with 8 bases identical to TRBD1. Unmatched junction bases numbered 10, after V lost 7 bases and J lost 5 bases. CDR1 and CDR2 from the germline V gene are SQVTM and ANQGSEA. The CDR3 is 14 residues long. The CDR3 loop reads CSAGTGGTNNEQFF. DNA for the CDR3: TGCAGCGCCGGGACAGGCGGGACCAACAATGAGCAGTTCTTC.

The sample holds a few counts of this clone. In DNA form, the CDR3 reads TGTGCCAGCAGCTTGGGTGGGACAGCAAGTAACTATGGCTACACCTTC. Encoded protein: CASSLGGTASNYGYTF. V and J are TRBV5-4 and TRBJ1-2, with TRBD1 matching 7 bases. Germline trimming cut 0 bases from V and 1 base from J; bases unmatched to any gene: 6. Germline loops: CDR1 SGHNT, CDR2 YYREEE (reference sequence). The CDR3 has 16 amino acids.

This clone has a handful of counts. The V and J genes are TRBV27 and TRBJ1-2, with 7 bases aligning to TRBD1. From germline, CDR1 is MNHEY and CDR2 SMNVEV (reference sequence). CDR3 size: 14 residues. V lost 6 bases, J lost 5 bases, and 9 bases stayed unmatched. CDR3 amino acids: CASRPWDSEYGYTF. The CDR3 nucleotides are TGTGCCAGCAGGCCTTGGGACAGCGAATATGGCTACACCTTC.

In this sample, this clone turned up a few times. The genes are TRBV11-2 and TRBJ2-5; 12 bases align to TRBD2. Germline assignment: CDR1 SGHAT and CDR2 FQNNGV. Losses at the gene ends were 5 bases for V and 5 bases for J; bases not matched to a gene: 6. The CDR3 has 15 residues. CDR3 amino acids: CASSPRTSGTETQYF. CDR3 DNA sequence: TGTGCCAGCAGCCCTAGGACTAGCGGGACGGAGACCCAGTACTTC. The complete variable domain, with remaining parts taken from reference TRBV11-2 and TRBJ2-5, reads EAGVAQSPRYKIIEKRQSVAFWCNPISGHATLYWYQQILGQGPKLLIQFQNNGVVDDSQLPKDRFSAERLKGVDSTLKIQPAKLEDSAVYLCASSPRTSGTETQYFGPGTRLLVL.

There are a few counts of this clone. V and J are TRBV5-8 and TRBJ1-6, with a tentative D call TRBD1 (6 bases). Germline assignment: CDR1 SGHTS and CDR2 YDEGEE. The CDR3 contains 15 residues. V was trimmed by 5 bases and J by 2 bases, leaving 11 bases between them. For the CDR3, the DNA is TGTGCCAGCAGACAGGACAGCGCCTATAATTCACCCCTCCACTTT. This translates into CASRQDSAYNSPLHF.

The CDR3 region is CAISSGTGSYEQYF. The CDR3 DNA is TGTGCCATCAGCTCCGGGACAGGGAGCTACGAGCAGTACTTC. V and J are TRBV10-3 and TRBJ2-7; 9 nucleotides line up with TRBD1. The CDR3 is 14 amino acids. The V and J ends lost 6 bases and 3 bases, in that order; junction bases with no gene match: 6. Germline-derived CDR1 and CDR2 are ENHRY and SYGVKD.

This clone occurred a few times. This rearrangement joins TRBV7-6 to TRBJ2-2; a weak D match, TRBD2 (5 bases). The CDR3 totals 13 residues. V gave up 5 bases and J gave up 4 bases, with 8 bases separating them. Germline assignment: CDR1 SGHVS and CDR2 FNYEAQ. CDR3 protein: CASSRGGTGELFF. Written as DNA, the CDR3 is TGTGCCAGCAGCCGCGGAGGCACCGGGGAGCTGTTTTTT.

This clone has more than one count but fewer than ten. The chain is built from TRBV5-1 and TRBJ1-2; D unclear. The CDR3 extends over 13 amino acids. Germline V gives CDR1 SGHRS, CDR2 YFSETQ. With 1 base removed from V and 8 bases from J, the gap between germline ends came to 12 bases. CDR3 coding DNA: TGCGCCAGCAGCTTGCCCGAGTCCTGGGGCTACACCTTC. Its translation is CASSLPESWGYTF.

This clone was observed a handful of times. The V gene is TRBV19, the J gene TRBJ2-7; no clear D gene. Per germline, CDR1 LNHDA and CDR2 SQIVND (reference sequence). The V end was cut by 4 bases, the J end by 5 bases, with 12 bases between. The CDR3 is made up of 13 amino acids. Here the CDR3 reads CASSSRPHDEQYF. Here the CDR3 DNA reads TGTGCCAGTAGTAGTCGCCCACACGACGAGCAGTACTTC.

This chain connects TRBV5-4 to TRBJ1-1; possible D gene TRBD1, 6 bases. Trimming left V 1 base short and J 0 bases short, with 10 bases between. CDR3 size: 15 residues. Looked up from germline, CDR1 is SGHNT and CDR2 is YYREEE (reference sequence). The CDR3 nucleotides read TGTGCCAGCAGCTTGTCTCCAGGGGTGAACACTGAAGCTTTCTTT. It codes for CASSLSPGVNTEAFF.